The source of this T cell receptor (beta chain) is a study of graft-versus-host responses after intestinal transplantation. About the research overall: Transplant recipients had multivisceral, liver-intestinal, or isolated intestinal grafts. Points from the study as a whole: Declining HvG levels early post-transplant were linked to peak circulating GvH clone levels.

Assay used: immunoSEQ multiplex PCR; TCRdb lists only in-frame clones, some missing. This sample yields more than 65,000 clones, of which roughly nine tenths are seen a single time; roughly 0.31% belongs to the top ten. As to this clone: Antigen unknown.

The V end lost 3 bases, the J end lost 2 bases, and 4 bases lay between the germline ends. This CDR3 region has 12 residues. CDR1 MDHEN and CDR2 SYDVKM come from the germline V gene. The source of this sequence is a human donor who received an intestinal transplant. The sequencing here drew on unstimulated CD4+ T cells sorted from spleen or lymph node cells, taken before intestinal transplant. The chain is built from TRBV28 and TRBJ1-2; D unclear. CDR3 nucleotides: TGTGCCAGCAGTTTGAGAAACTATGGCTACACCTTC. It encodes CASSLRNYGYTF.